This T cell receptor (beta chain) comes out of a study of T cell responses to AZD1222 COVID-19 vaccine. General study results and limits: In all cases, repertoires were sampled only after the peak T cell response. The number of AZD1222 recipients seropositive at baseline was only five to seven. Across the whole spike, CD4 TCRs peaked at regions 160-218 and 743-854. Recipients of two AZD1222 doses showed rising Spike-specific TCR breadth and depth.

As concerns this clone: Its antigen remains unidentified.

The repertoire was sequenced with immunoSEQ multiplex PCR; TCRdb's copy has only in-frame clones and lacks some. Seen here are about 86,000 clones, around nine tenths observed once, and the top ten hold approximately 3%. This CDR3 contains 15 residues. Germline-derived CDR1 and CDR2 are KGHDR and SFDVKD. Trimming took off 9 bases at V and 0 bases at J, with 14 bases between the two ends. The chain employs TRBV24-1 and TRBJ1-3, with D tentatively TRBD1 (5 bases). The starting material was peripheral blood, obtained on day 0 of AZD1222 vaccination. This sequence was found in an adult in good health. This chain's CDR3 is CATESGTDSGNTIYF. In DNA form, the CDR3 reads TGTGCCACCGAATCCGGGACGGACTCTGGAAACACCATATATTTT.